These 17 T cell receptor beta chains originate from one sample sequenced in a study of technical replicates of blood from several donors. Assay used: immunoSEQ multiplex PCR; TCRdb lists only in-frame clones, some missing. The sample records some 63,000 clones, around nine tenths being singletons. The sequencing sample was made of PBMCs. The receptors were gathered from a human donor in good health. Some clones in this sample may be carry-over from other donors' samples.

This rearrangement joins TRBV4-3 to TRBJ2-6; D unclear. The CDR3 length is 19 residues. The germline CDR1 and CDR2 sequences are LGHNA and YSLEER. The V gene lost 0 bases and the J gene lost 0 bases, with 15 bases spanning the gap. CDR3 loop: CASSQETGLGYSGANVLTF. CDR3 sequence (DNA): TGCGCCAGCAGCCAAGAAACTGGGCTGGGTTACTCTGGGGCCAACGTCCTGACTTTC.

This chain uses TRBV6-5 with TRBJ2-2; D may be TRBD1 (6 bases). The CDR3 consists of 14 residues. V dropped 1 base and J dropped 6 bases, with 9 bases sitting between them. The germline gives CDR1 MNHEY, CDR2 SVGAGI. The CDR3 nucleotides read TGTGCCAGCAGTTACTTTAAGGGGGCCGGGGAGCTGTTTTTT. As protein: CASSYFKGAGELFF.

This clone was seen only once. The rearrangement joins TRBV18 to TRBJ1-5; 7 bases fit TRBD1. Per the germline V gene, CDR1 is KGHSH and CDR2 is LQKENI. After removal of 6 bases from V and 7 bases from J, the junction contained 12 bases not matched to a gene. The CDR3 is made up of 15 amino acids. CDR3 residues: CASSQRQGEDQPQHF. DNA of the CDR3: TGTGCCAGCTCCCAAAGGCAGGGGGAGGACCAGCCCCAGCATTTT. The full variable domain, rest sourced from reference TRBV18 and TRBJ1-5, is NAGVMQNPRHLVRRRGQEARLRCSPMKGHSHVYWYRQLPEEGLKFMVYLQKENIIDESGMPKERFSAEFPKEGPSILRIQQVVRGDSAAYFCASSQRQGEDQPQHFGDGTRLSIL.

The V call is TRBV19, the J call TRBJ1-4, with 7 bases aligning to TRBD1. The CDR3 extends over 14 amino acids. Germline lookup yields CDR1 LNHDA and CDR2 SQIVND (reference sequence). V lost 8 bases, J lost 3 bases, and 6 bases stayed unmatched. Here the CDR3 reads CASGTGASNEKLFF. The CDR3 DNA sequence: TGTGCCAGTGGCACAGGGGCGTCTAATGAAAAACTGTTTTTT.

The chain uses TRBV6-1 and TRBJ2-7, with 9 bases matching TRBD1. J was trimmed by 5 bases and V by 6 bases; bases with no gene match: 5. This CDR3 contains 13 residues. Germline V lookup: CDR1 MNHNS, CDR2 SASEGT. Here the CDR3 reads CASRGTGRHEQYF. CDR3 DNA: TGTGCCAGCAGGGGGACAGGGAGACACGAGCAGTACTTC.

The CDR3 loop reads CASRPTGSPGELFF. The CDR3 DNA follows: TGCGCCAGCAGACCGACAGGGTCTCCCGGGGAGCTGTTTTTT. V and J are TRBV5-1 and TRBJ2-2; 7 bases are a match to TRBD1. The CDR3 has 14 residues. In germline, CDR1 is SGHRS, CDR2 YFSETQ. J gave up 6 bases and V 5 bases, and 7 bases lay outside the gene matches.

This chain joins TRBV5-4 and TRBJ1-1; possibly TRBD1 for D (6 bases). CDR1 is SGHNT, CDR2 YYREEE, per germline (reference sequence). Trimming took 0 bases from V and 0 from J, leaving 18 bases between them. This CDR3 spans 18 amino acids. The CDR3 DNA is TGTGCCAGCAGCTTGGCTGGTAGCAGGGGAGGGGTGAACACTGAAGCTTTCTTT. Its protein is CASSLAGSRGGVNTEAFF.

The V call is TRBV27, the J call TRBJ2-7; D possibly corresponds to TRBD1 (5 bases). The germline CDR1 and CDR2 sequences are MNHEY and SMNVEV (reference sequence). Trimming left V 3 bases short and J 2 bases short, with 8 bases between. The CDR3 is 13 residues long. The CDR3 reads CASSFGRAYEQYF. The CDR3 DNA sequence: TGTGCCAGCAGTTTCGGCAGGGCCTACGAGCAGTACTTC.

This chain connects TRBV5-1 to TRBJ1-2; 7 bases match TRBD1. The CDR3 has 13 residues. Trimming removed 4 bases from V and 14 bases from J; junction bases left unmatched: 14. CDR1 and CDR2 from the germline V gene are SGHRS and YFSETQ. For the CDR3, the DNA is TGCGCCAGCAGCATGCCGGGACAGCCGGCGTTGACCTTC. Its protein is CASSMPGQPALTF.

The V gene is TRBV5-6, the J gene TRBJ1-2; D is unresolved. V dropped 4 bases and J dropped 6 bases, with 19 bases sitting between them. Germline values: CDR1 SGHDT, CDR2 YYEEEE. The CDR3 contains 15 residues. The CDR3 here is CASSLGSTGVDGYTF. The CDR3 DNA is TGTGCCAGCAGCCTGGGGTCGACCGGGGTAGATGGCTACACCTTC.

V gene TRBV7-3 combines with J gene TRBJ2-2; D possibly corresponds to TRBD2 (6 bases). The CDR3 is 17 amino acids. The V end was cut by 5 bases, the J end by 8 bases, with 24 bases between. Germline V gene data show CDR1 as SGHTA and CDR2 as FQGTGA. The DNA for the CDR3 is TGTGCCAGCAGCAGATCCGACGGGGGAAGAGGTTCAGGGGAGCTGTTTTTT. Translation: CASSRSDGGRGSGELFF.

J is TRBJ2-7 and V is TRBV19, with a weak D call TRBD1 (7 bases). Germline-derived CDR1 and CDR2 are LNHDA and SQIVND (reference sequence). The CDR3 has 15 residues. V was pared by 6 bases and J by 0 bases, with 15 bases between. CDR3 protein: CASSPRGTDSYEQYF. The CDR3 coding sequence is TGTGCCAGTAGCCCTCGGGGGACAGACTCCTACGAGCAGTACTTC.

This clone was recorded once. The chain uses TRBV29-1 and TRBJ2-3, with 13 positions matching TRBD2. The germline V gene has CDR1 SQVTM and CDR2 ANQGSEA. The CDR3 spans 21 residues. The trim removed 2 bases at V and 0 bases at J, leaving 17 bases unmatched. Here the CDR3 reads CSVEIQGTSGIVGFSTDTQYF. The CDR3 coding sequence is TGCAGCGTTGAAATCCAAGGGACTAGCGGGATAGTGGGTTTTAGCACAGATACGCAGTATTTT.

V usage is TRBV7-8 and J usage is TRBJ2-7; 7 bases are a match to TRBD1. This CDR3 spans 12 amino acids. Germline-derived CDR1 and CDR2 are SGHVS and FQNEAQ. J was trimmed by 7 bases and V by 4 bases; bases with no gene match: 4. CDR3 sequence (DNA): TGTGCCAGCAGCTCAGGGGGACGGGAGCAGTACTTC. It yields the protein CASSSGGREQYF.

V gene TRBV5-1 combines with J gene TRBJ1-2, with D unclear. The CDR3 has 15 amino acids. V lost 0 bases and J lost 8, with 17 bases in between. Germline loops: CDR1 SGHRS, CDR2 YFSETQ. DNA for the CDR3: TGCGCCAGCAGCTTGGAACTCAGCGGGTTCGACGGCTACACCTTC. Translating gives CASSLELSGFDGYTF. Looking up the rest from reference TRBV5-1 and TRBJ1-2 gives the full variable domain: KAGVTQTPRYLIKTRGQQVTLSCSPISGHRSVSWYQQTPGQGLQFLFEYFSETQRNKGNFPGRFSGRQFSNSRSEMNVSTLELGDSALYLCASSLELSGFDGYTFGSGTRLTVV.

The chain carries TRBV6-4 and TRBJ1-3; D gene ambiguous. This CDR3 has 16 amino acids. CDR1 and CDR2 from the germline V gene are MRHNA and SNTAGT. The V end lost 5 bases, the J end lost 0 bases, and 14 bases lay between the germline ends. The chain's CDR3 is CASSSSPAGSGNTIYF. Written as DNA, the CDR3 is TGTGCCAGCAGTTCTTCTCCGGCGGGCTCTGGAAACACCATATATTTT.

The sample holds a few counts of this clone. The chain recombines TRBV7-8 with TRBJ2-7; 7 positions match TRBD2. In germline, CDR1 is SGHVS, CDR2 FQNEAQ. The CDR3 spans 16 residues. V was clipped by 6 bases and J by 0 bases; unmatched bases: 11. CDR3 protein: CASRGPRRGSSYEQYF. The CDR3, as DNA: TGTGCCAGCAGGGGTCCGCGGCGGGGGAGCTCCTACGAGCAGTACTTC.